One sample yielded the 20 T cell receptor beta chains listed below, sequenced in a study of shared clonotypes between healthy human individuals. Some clones are missing from TCRdb's copy, which holds only in-frame ones; the method was immunoSEQ multiplex PCR. The table lists more than 2 million clones, about 94% of them singletons. Sequencing was performed on naive CD4+ T cells sorted from blood. Documented subset: CD45RA+ positively selected. These receptors originate from a man between 18 and 35 years old in good health.

The chain has TRBV6-5 and TRBJ2-7; D gene uncertain. The CDR3 contains 12 residues. Germline-derived CDR1 and CDR2 are MNHEY and SVGAGI. Trimming left V 8 bases short and J 3 bases short, with 11 bases between. Written as DNA, the CDR3 is TGTGCCAGCGAAGGACGGAACTACGAGCAGTACTTC. This translates into CASEGRNYEQYF.

Concerning this clone itself: The sample holds other DNA sequences that translate to the same CDR3. The chain is built from TRBV7-9 and TRBJ2-2; weak D call: TRBD1 (6 bases). Germline loops: CDR1 SEHNR, CDR2 FQNEAQ (reference sequence). Deletions cut 3 bases from V and 6 bases from J, with 11 bases between. This CDR3 comprises 14 residues. The CDR3 DNA sequence: TGTGCCAGCAGCTTGTTACAGGGCCCCGGGGAGCTGTTTTTT. It is translated as CASSLLQGPGELFF.

This clone has more than one count but fewer than ten. This chain links TRBV25-1 with TRBJ2-7; D uncertain. V lost 8 bases to trimming and J lost 0 bases, with 8 bases between them. This CDR3 has 12 residues. Germline CDR1 is MGHDK and CDR2 is SYGVNS. DNA for the CDR3: TGTGCCAGCGTCGGCAACTCCTACGAGCAGTACTTC. It yields the protein CASVGNSYEQYF.

This sequence joins TRBV2 and TRBJ2-7, with D perhaps TRBD2 (5 bases). Germline V gene data show CDR1 as SNHLY and CDR2 as FYNNEI. The CDR3 has 12 amino acids. V lost 10 bases, J lost 1 base, and 11 bases lay in between. CDR3 sequence (DNA): TGTGCCACTCGCCGGGAATCCTACGAGCAGTACTTC. Its translation is CATRRESYEQYF. Filled out from reference TRBV2 and TRBJ2-7, the complete variable domain reads EPEVTQTPSHQVTQMGQEVILRCVPISNHLYFYWYRQILGQKVEFLVSFYNNEISEKSEIFDDQFSVERPDGSNFTLKIRSTKLEDSAMYFCATRRESYEQYFGPGTRLTVT.

V gene TRBV10-3 combines with J gene TRBJ2-4; D perhaps matches TRBD1 (6 bases). The CDR3 runs 16 residues. The germline gives CDR1 ENHRY, CDR2 SYGVKD. V lost 8 bases to trimming and J lost 0 bases, with 17 bases between them. In nucleotides, the CDR3 is TGTGCCATCGTTCCCCCGGACAGACGAGCCAAAAACATTCAGTACTTC. This translates into CAIVPPDRRAKNIQYF.

The chain recombines TRBV27 with TRBJ2-7; possibly TRBD2 for D (6 bases). V was shortened by 1 base and J by 2 bases, with 15 bases between the two germline ends. This CDR3 is built from 16 residues. Germline CDR1 MNHEY, CDR2 SMNVEV (reference sequence). This CDR3 reads CASSLLGTSRTYEQYF. In DNA form, the CDR3 reads TGTGCCAGCAGTTTATTGGGAACTAGCCGAACCTACGAGCAGTACTTC.

The chain joins TRBV5-1 to TRBJ1-4; D gene ambiguous. Trimming took off 4 bases at V and 4 bases at J, with 17 bases between the two ends. The CDR3 length is 16 residues. Germline-derived CDR1 and CDR2 are SGHRS and YFSETQ. CDR3: CASSPEGFKGNEKLFF. The CDR3 nucleotides are TGCGCCAGCAGCCCCGAAGGGTTTAAGGGTAATGAAAAACTGTTTTTT. The variable domain in full, with the rest retrieved from reference TRBV5-1 and TRBJ1-4, is KAGVTQTPRYLIKTRGQQVTLSCSPISGHRSVSWYQQTPGQGLQFLFEYFSETQRNKGNFPGRFSGRQFSNSRSEMNVSTLELGDSALYLCASSPEGFKGNEKLFFGSGTQLSVL.

Comments on this clone: This CDR3 is also generated by other DNA sequences in the sample. This sequence joins TRBV10-3 and TRBJ2-7; perhaps TRBD2 as D (6 bases). V was cut by 4 bases and J by 0 bases, with 10 bases left in between. CDR1 and CDR2 (germline): ENHRY, SYGVKD. CDR3 size: 14 residues. The CDR3 nucleotides are TGTGCCATCAGTGGAGGGAGGTCCTCCTACGAGCAGTACTTC. Amino acids: CAISGGRSSYEQYF.

The genes are TRBV30 and TRBJ2-7; D remains unclear. Trimming pared 0 bases from V and 10 bases from J, leaving 16 bases between. The CDR3 is made up of 13 amino acids. Germline V gene lookup returns CDR1 GTSNPN and CDR2 SVGIG (reference sequence). This CDR3 reads CAWSVRSVSKQYF. CDR3 nucleotide sequence: TGTGCCTGGAGTGTTAGAAGTGTCTCGAAACAGTACTTC. Filled out from reference TRBV30 and TRBJ2-7, the complete variable domain reads SQTIHQWPATLVQPVGSPLSLECTVEGTSNPNLYWYRQAAGRGLQLLFYSVGIGQISSEVPQNLSASRPQDRQFILSSKKLLLSDSGFYLCAWSVRSVSKQYFGPGTRLTVT.

The genes are TRBV7-9 and TRBJ1-1; D remains ambiguous. Germline CDR1 SEHNR, CDR2 FQNEAQ (reference sequence). V was trimmed by 3 bases and J by 5 bases, leaving 10 bases between them. The CDR3 is made up of 13 amino acids. CDR3 bases: TGTGCCAGCAGCTTTTACCGAGAAACTGAAGCTTTCTTT. Its protein is CASSFYRETEAFF.

The sample holds one count of this clone. The rearrangement joins TRBV28 to TRBJ2-5; D gene ambiguous. Germline V gives CDR1 MDHEN, CDR2 SYDVKM. Trimming removed 7 bases at V and 0 bases at J, with 12 bases between. The length of the CDR3 is 14 residues. This CDR3 is CASTAVRYQETQYF. The CDR3 DNA is TGTGCCAGCACCGCGGTGAGGTACCAAGAGACCCAGTACTTC. Full variable domain (missing parts from reference TRBV28 and TRBJ2-5): DVKVTQSSRYLVKRTGEKVFLECVQDMDHENMFWYRQDPGLGLRLIYFSYDVKMKEKGDIPEGYSVSREKKERFSLILESASTNQTSMYLCASTAVRYQETQYFGPGTRLLVL.

The chain employs TRBV18 and TRBJ1-5; D is ambiguous. Trimming shortened V by 5 bases and J by 4 bases, and 12 bases separated the two germline ends. This CDR3 has 14 residues. Looked up from germline, CDR1 is KGHSH and CDR2 is LQKENI. The chain's CDR3 is CASSSTVVNQPQHF. CDR3 nucleotide sequence: TGTGCCAGCTCAAGTACGGTGGTGAATCAGCCCCAGCATTTT.

The rearrangement joins TRBV6-1 to TRBJ1-5; the D is unclear. Trimming stripped 1 base from V and 4 bases from J, with 8 bases between. CDR3 length equals 14 residues. In germline, CDR1 is MNHNS, CDR2 SASEGT. CDR3 sequence (DNA): TGTGCCAGCAGTGAAGGTAGGCAGAATCAGCCCCAGCATTTT. Translation gives CASSEGRQNQPQHF.

This chain links TRBV5-6 with TRBJ2-3; 9 nucleotides line up with TRBD2. CDR1 and CDR2 from the germline V gene are SGHDT and YYEEEE. V was pared by 1 base and J by 3 bases, with 9 bases of the junction left unmatched. The CDR3 length is 17 residues. The CDR3 DNA is TGTGCCAGCAGCTTGTTATTAGCGGGAGTGGCGACAGATACGCAGTATTTT. Translation gives CASSLLLAGVATDTQYF.

The rearrangement links TRBV18 to TRBJ2-3; D unresolved. The V and J ends lost 2 bases and 2 bases respectively, with 14 bases between them. Per the germline V gene, CDR1 is KGHSH and CDR2 is LQKENI. This CDR3 has 16 amino acids. The CDR3 region is CASSPDLGSYTDTQYF. CDR3 sequence (DNA): TGTGCCAGCTCACCAGACTTGGGCTCTTACACAGATACGCAGTATTTT.

CDR3 sequence: CASSPGTGNTIYF. Written as DNA, the CDR3 is TGTGCCAGTAGCCCAGGGACTGGAAACACCATATATTTT. The J gene is TRBJ1-3, the V gene TRBV19; TRBD1 might be the D (5 bases). Germline CDR1 reads LNHDA; CDR2 reads SQIVND (reference sequence). Trimming pared 6 bases from V and 2 bases from J, leaving 8 bases between. The CDR3 spans 13 residues.

This chain joins TRBV11-2 and TRBJ2-5; no clear D. The CDR3 is made up of 12 amino acids. V lost 3 bases and J 4 bases, leaving 6 bases between the germline ends. In germline, CDR1 is SGHAT, CDR2 FQNNGV. The CDR3 nucleotides read TGTGCCAGCAGCTTTGGTAGAGAGACCCAGTACTTC. Protein product: CASSFGRETQYF.

This clone showed up just a few times. J is TRBJ1-6 and V is TRBV7-8, with unresolved D. CDR1 and CDR2 from the germline V gene are SGHVS and FQNEAQ. The CDR3 has 12 amino acids. V was cut by 5 bases and J by 14 bases, with 13 bases left in between. The CDR3 loop is CASSLEGSSLHF. The CDR3 region has the DNA TGTGCCAGCAGCCTTGAGGGAAGCTCCCTCCACTTT.

The chain carries TRBV6-1 and TRBJ1-6, with D unclear. The CDR3 loop spans 14 amino acids. The V end lost 0 bases, the J end lost 13 bases, and 13 bases lay between the germline ends. Germline loops: CDR1 MNHNS, CDR2 SASEGT. The CDR3 coding sequence is TGTGCCAGCAGTGAAGCCGGGCCGCAACTGCCCCTCCACTTT. It is translated as CASSEAGPQLPLHF.

This rearrangement joins TRBV6-6 to TRBJ2-2; D is unresolved. V lost 2 bases and J lost 6, with 13 bases in between. This CDR3 has 15 residues. Looked up from germline, CDR1 is MNHNY and CDR2 is SVGAGI (reference sequence). CDR3 protein: CASSYGQALSGELFF. The CDR3 coding sequence is TGTGCCAGCAGTTACGGCCAAGCGTTATCCGGGGAGCTGTTTTTT.